This T cell receptor beta chain was sequenced in a study of T cell responses to AZD1222 COVID-19 vaccine. TCRdb keeps only in-frame clones here, not all; method: immunoSEQ multiplex PCR. Of fewer than 110,000 clones in the sample, 70% to 90% are singletons; the top ten hold more than 1.2%. J lost 8 bases, V lost 2 bases, and 4 bases had no gene match. The CDR3 is 14 amino acids. The germline gives CDR1 SGHTA, CDR2 FQGNSA. General study findings and limits: At baseline, seropositivity was found in only a handful of AZD1222 recipients.

This clone is a singleton in its sample. Its antigen is unidentified. This receptor was obtained from an adult in good health. The sample was peripheral blood, taken on day 0 of AZD1222 vaccination. The chain links TRBV7-2 to TRBJ1-2; 11 bases match TRBD1. CDR3 loop: CASSLLDRGLGYTF. DNA for the CDR3: TGTGCCAGCAGCTTATTGGACAGGGGGCTCGGCTACACCTTC.